This T cell receptor (beta chain) comes out of a study of T cell responses to AZD1222 COVID-19 vaccine. Study results and limitations: The breadth and depth of Spike-specific TCRs increased once two AZD1222 doses had been given.

Details on this clone: Antigen specificity is unknown.

Second doses were pooled across both intervals (about 4 or about 12 weeks). Trimming took 4 bases from V and 3 from J; bases not matched to a gene: 8. The V gene's germline CDR1 is SGHNT and CDR2 YENEEA. There are 15 residues in the CDR3. Only in-frame clones appear in the TCRdb table, and some are missing; sequencing was by immunoSEQ multiplex PCR. The data show roughly 24,000 clones, roughly 85% seen once. The receptor was derived from an adult who received the AZD1222 COVID-19 vaccine. This sequence joins TRBV11-3 and TRBJ2-7; 8 bases agree with TRBD1. The sample was peripheral blood, taken 28 days after the second AZD1222 dose. The CDR3 protein is CASSYATGASYEQYF. CDR3 bases: TGTGCCAGCAGCTACGCGACAGGGGCCAGCTACGAGCAGTACTTC. The full variable domain, with the rest looked up from reference TRBV11-3 and TRBJ2-7, is EAGVVQSPRYKIIEKKQPVAFWCNPISGHNTLYWYLQNLGQGPELLIRYENEEAVDDSQLPKDRFSAERLKGVDSTLKIQPAELGDSAVYLCASSYATGASYEQYFGPGTRLTVT.